Shown below are 3 T cell receptor beta chains from a single sample sequenced in a study of shared clonotypes between healthy human individuals (TCRdb year 2020). Receptors were amplified or captured by the immunoSEQ multiplex PCR assay. TCRdb holds this immuneACCESS table with in-frame rearrangements only. Some clones are missing; in checked studies, unresolved V genes explain under half, and the rest has no known cause. This sample holds millions of clones; under 95% were observed only once. The ten biggest clones cover roughly 1.7% of the sample. CD8 naive samples were CD45RO-negative cells positively selected for CCR7, giving a CD45RA+CCR7+ population that excluded TemRA cells. The sample consisted of naive CD8+ T cells from PBMCs. Reading the label with the study, this specimen's cell subset or site is: CD45RA+CCR7+. Receptors were obtained from a man younger than 35 in good health. Some clones in this sample may be carry-over from other donors' samples.

The genes are TRBV19 and TRBJ1-4; TRBD1 matches at 12 bases. Trimming took 5 bases from V and 6 from J; bases not matched to a gene: 4. Per germline, CDR1 LNHDA and CDR2 SQIVND (reference sequence). CDR3 size: 15 residues. The DNA of the CDR3 is TGTGCCAGTAGTCACCGGGACAGGGGGCATGAAAAACTGTTTTTT. Protein: CASSHRDRGHEKLFF. Supplemented by reference TRBV19 and TRBJ1-4, the full variable domain reads DGGITQSPKYLFRKEGQNVTLSCEQNLNHDAMYWYRQDPGQGLRLIYYSQIVNDFQKGDIAEGYSVSREKKESFPLTVTSAQKNPTAFYLCASSHRDRGHEKLFFGSGTQLSVL.

This chain links TRBV9 with TRBJ2-2; a weak D match, TRBD2 (6 bases). Germline CDR1 is SGDLS and CDR2 is YYNGEE. V gave up 3 bases and J gave up 0 bases, with 9 bases separating them. The CDR3 runs to 15 residues. CDR3: CASSGREPNTGELFF. The CDR3 bases are TGTGCCAGCAGCGGGCGGGAACCGAACACCGGGGAGCTGTTTTTT.

This clone showed up just once. The chain uses TRBV7-2 and TRBJ2-5, with D possibly TRBD1 on 6 matching bases. V was shortened by 2 bases and J by 4 bases, with 20 bases between the two germline ends. Germline loops: CDR1 SGHTA, CDR2 FQGNSA. The CDR3 spans 17 residues. The CDR3 reads CASSLRPGQPWGETQYF. The CDR3 nucleotides are TGTGCCAGCAGCTTACGGCCCGGACAGCCCTGGGGAGAGACCCAGTACTTC.